One and the same sample provided the 14 T cell receptor beta chains below, sequenced in a study of cytomegalovirus exposure and HLA in healthy donors (TCRdb year 2017). Libraries were constructed by the immunoSEQ multiplex PCR assay. TCRdb carries this immuneACCESS record with in-frame sequences only. Its versions omit some clonotypes, under half of them owing to an unresolved V gene in the studies checked, with the rest unexplained. This sample holds about 120,000 clones; roughly 90% were observed only once. The ten most abundant clones make up 6% to 7% of the sample. Sequencing input: PBMCs. These receptors were collected from a woman between 18 and 29 years old in good health and CMV-seropositive.

The rearrangement joins TRBV4-1 to TRBJ2-1; 11 bases match TRBD2. Losses at the gene ends were 1 base for V and 13 bases for J; bases not matched to a gene: 3. Germline V lookup: CDR1 MGHRA, CDR2 YSYEKL. CDR3 length: 13 residues. CDR3 in DNA: TGCGCCAGCAGCCAAGGACTAGCGGGGATCCAGTTCTTC. Translating it yields CASSQGLAGIQFF.

V is TRBV11-2 and J is TRBJ1-1; 9 nucleotides agree with TRBD1. The V gene's germline CDR1 is SGHAT and CDR2 FQNNGV. V gave up 5 bases and J gave up 5 bases; unmatched junction bases: 9. The CDR3 spans 15 residues. The CDR3 reads CASSPQQGAGTEAFF. Written as DNA, the CDR3 is TGTGCCAGCAGCCCCCAACAGGGGGCTGGGACTGAAGCTTTCTTT.

This chain connects TRBV27 to TRBJ1-2, with 10 nucleotides matching TRBD1. The CDR3 sequence is 17 residues long. The J segment lost 4 bases and the V segment lost 5 bases, leaving 13 bases of the junction unmatched. The germline CDR1 and CDR2 sequences are MNHEY and SMNVEV (reference sequence). This chain's CDR3 is CASSLLRQGARGYGYTF. As DNA, the CDR3 is TGTGCCAGCAGTCTACTCCGACAGGGGGCGCGTGGCTATGGCTACACCTTC.

The rearrangement links TRBV19 to TRBJ2-2; 9 bases match TRBD1. CDR1 and CDR2 (germline): LNHDA, SQIVND (reference sequence). The V gene end was trimmed by 4 bases and the J gene end by 1 base; junction bases not matched to a gene: 4. CDR3 length equals 16 residues. The CDR3: CASSTHRGQNTGELFF. CDR3 DNA: TGTGCCAGTAGTACCCACAGGGGGCAGAACACCGGGGAGCTGTTTTTT.

V gene TRBV4-1 combines with J gene TRBJ2-2; 9 bases are shared with TRBD1. Losses at the gene ends were 3 bases for V and 4 bases for J; bases not matched to a gene: 12. This CDR3 contains 18 residues. Germline lookup yields CDR1 MGHRA and CDR2 YSYEKL. CDR3 nucleotides: TGCGCCAGCAGCCAGAGGGTCCCGGGACAGGGTAGCACCGGGGAGCTGTTTTTT. The encoded protein is CASSQRVPGQGSTGELFF.

This chain joins TRBV10-3 and TRBJ1-5; D is undetermined. Germline assignment: CDR1 ENHRY and CDR2 SYGVKD. The V gene lost 7 bases and the J gene lost 0 bases, with 10 bases spanning the gap. The CDR3 is 14 residues long. CDR3 in amino acids: CAINEDGSNQPQHF. The CDR3 coding sequence is TGTGCCATCAACGAGGATGGTAGCAATCAGCCCCAGCATTTT.

The CDR3 is CASSLTGRSTNEKLFF. DNA for the CDR3: TGTGCCAGCAGCTTAACGGGAAGGAGCACTAATGAAAAACTGTTTTTT. The chain uses TRBV7-9 and TRBJ1-4, with D unclear. CDR1 is SEHNR, CDR2 FQNEAQ, per germline (reference sequence). V was pared by 2 bases and J by 2 bases, with 12 bases between. This CDR3 is 16 amino acids long. Full variable domain (outside the CDR3, taken from reference TRBV7-9 and TRBJ1-4): DTGVSQNPRHKITKRGQNVTFRCDPISEHNRLYWYRQTLGQGPEFLTYFQNEAQLEKSRLLSDRFSAERPKGSFSTLEIQRTEQGDSAMYLCASSLTGRSTNEKLFFGSGTQLSVL.

This clone appeared a single time. The chain joins TRBV9 to TRBJ2-1; TRBD2 aligns across 8 bases. V shed 4 bases and J 8 bases; nucleotides not matched to a gene: 11. The germline gives CDR1 SGDLS, CDR2 YYNGEE. The CDR3 covers 15 residues. The CDR3 sequence is CASSSTAGGGYEQFF. CDR3 bases: TGTGCCAGCAGCTCCACCGCGGGAGGTGGCTATGAGCAGTTCTTC.

The chain links TRBV9 to TRBJ1-2; 7 bases align to TRBD1. V shed 0 bases and J 8 bases; nucleotides not matched to a gene: 7. The germline CDR1 and CDR2 sequences are SGDLS and YYNGEE. The CDR3 runs to 14 residues. The CDR3 sequence is CASSVDEGAIGYTF. In DNA form, the CDR3 reads TGTGCCAGCAGCGTAGACGAGGGGGCGATCGGCTACACCTTC.

The rearrangement uses TRBV14 and TRBJ1-2, with TRBD1 matching over 7 bases. Trimming removed 5 bases from V and 3 bases from J; junction bases left unmatched: 9. Germline V gives CDR1 SGHDN, CDR2 FVKESK. The CDR3 consists of 15 residues. As DNA, the CDR3 is TGTGCCAGCAGCACCCGGACAGGATGGTACTATGGCTACACCTTC. It is translated as CASSTRTGWYYGYTF.

This clone was seen a few times. V is TRBV27 and J is TRBJ2-7; possibly TRBD2 for D (7 bases). V lost 5 bases and J lost 10, with 15 bases in between. The CDR3 is made up of 12 amino acids. Germline V gene lookup returns CDR1 MNHEY and CDR2 SMNVEV (reference sequence). The CDR3 is CASSPLGGAQYF. CDR3 nucleotides: TGTGCCAGCAGTCCACTGGGGGGGGCACAGTACTTC.

The CDR3 DNA reads TGCAGCGTTGGTCGGGGGGCCTCGAACATTCAGTACTTC. The encoded protein is CSVGRGASNIQYF. J is TRBJ2-4 and V is TRBV29-1; a possible D gene is TRBD2 (7 bases). Trimming removed 4 bases from V and 7 bases from J, with 14 bases in between. Germline values: CDR1 SQVTM, CDR2 ANQGSEA. The CDR3 has 13 amino acids.

This clone appeared once. Written as DNA, the CDR3 is TGTGCCAGCTCACCAGGCAAGAACACTGAAGCTTTCTTT. Translation gives CASSPGKNTEAFF. The chain has TRBV18 and TRBJ1-1; no clear D. V dropped 2 bases and J dropped 1 base, with 5 bases sitting between them. The CDR3 is made up of 13 amino acids. The V gene's germline CDR1 is KGHSH and CDR2 LQKENI.

The chain couples TRBV7-3 to TRBJ2-2; D is undetermined. The CDR3 is 13 amino acids. Germline V CDR1 and CDR2: SGHTA, FQGTGA. V was clipped by 2 bases and J by 6 bases, with 7 bases between them. The CDR3 DNA reads TGTGCCAGCAGCTTAGGGCCGGCCGGGGAGCTGTTTTTT. Translation gives CASSLGPAGELFF.